Below are 26 T cell receptor beta chains sequenced from a single sample in a study of persistence of HIV-infected CD4 T cells. Their cognate antigens are unknown. The stimulus was lysate of CMV-infected fibroblasts, about 11 ug/mL. Responding CD4+ T cells were sorted by upregulation of both CD40 ligand and CD69. The immunoSEQ assay was version 4, run in survey mode. Clones were sequenced by immunoSEQ multiplex PCR, and TCRdb holds only the in-frame ones, with some missing. This repertoire shows about 7,500 clones, 61% found once; its top ten account for roughly 20%. Sequenced material: CD4+ T cells sorted from PBMCs after approximately 20-hour stimulation, taken from a patient who received antiretroviral therapy. Receptor source: an adult man with HIV who was CMV-seropositive.

In this sample, this clone turned up a few times. The gene calls are TRBV12-3 or TRBV12-4 and TRBJ1-3; TRBD1 matches 9 bases. The V and J ends lost 6 bases and 6 bases, in that order; junction bases with no gene match: 3. CDR3 length: 13 amino acids. CDR3 loop: CASRWTGVNTIYF. The CDR3 bases are TGTGCCAGCAGGTGGACAGGGGTAAACACCATATATTTT.

In its sample, this clone ranks as medium-sized (0.01 to 0.1%). The V call is TRBV25-1, the J call TRBJ2-7; possibly TRBD2 for D (5 bases). Trimming pared 5 bases from V and 5 bases from J, leaving 10 bases between. Per the germline V gene, CDR1 is MGHDK and CDR2 is SYGVNS. CDR3 length equals 12 residues. Here the CDR3 DNA reads TGTGCCAGCAGTTTCTCGGGGAACGAGCAGTACTTC. Its protein product is CASSFSGNEQYF.

This clone is labeled as medium-sized (0.01 to 0.1%). The rearrangement uses TRBV7-8 and TRBJ2-2, with D possibly matching TRBD2 (6 bases). CDR1 and CDR2 from the germline V gene are SGHVS and FQNEAQ. Trimming removed 4 bases from V and 7 bases from J, with 19 bases in between. The CDR3 has 16 residues. CDR3 nucleotides: TGTGCCAGCAGCTCACAAGGCGGGACCCCGGGCGGGGAGCTGTTTTTT. This gives the protein CASSSQGGTPGGELFF. The variable domain in full, with the rest retrieved from reference TRBV7-8 and TRBJ2-2, is GAGVSQSPRYKVAKRGQDVALRCDPISGHVSLFWYQQALGQGPEFLTYFQNEAQLDKSGLPSDRFFAERPEGSVSTLKIQRTQQEDSAVYLCASSSQGGTPGGELFFGEGSRLTVL.

The chain has TRBV2 and TRBJ1-1; D call uncertain. The germline CDR1 and CDR2 sequences are SNHLY and FYNNEI. Trimming took off 3 bases at V and 1 base at J, with 9 bases between the two ends. CDR3 length equals 14 residues. CDR3 DNA sequence: TGTGCCAGCAGTGAGGTCAGAGAGAACACTGAAGCTTTCTTT. Translated: CASSEVRENTEAFF.

The chain employs TRBV14 and TRBJ2-1; tentative D call: TRBD2 (7 bases). There are 17 residues in the CDR3. V was cut by 4 bases and J by 3 bases, with 19 bases left in between. From germline, CDR1 is SGHDN and CDR2 FVKESK. CDR3: CASSPTRGAAHYNEQFF. The CDR3 coding sequence is TGTGCCAGCAGCCCGACCCGGGGGGCGGCCCACTACAATGAGCAGTTCTTC. The full variable domain, in which reference TRBV14 and TRBJ2-1 provide the parts outside the CDR3, is EAGVTQFPSHSVIEKGQTVTLRCDPISGHDNLYWYRRVMGKEIKFLLHFVKESKQDESGMPNNRFLAERTGGTYSTLKVQPAELEDSGVYFCASSPTRGAAHYNEQFFGPGTRLTVL.

This clone showed up just a few times. The J gene is TRBJ1-5, the V gene TRBV7-9, with no clear D. The germline gives CDR1 SEHNR, CDR2 FQNEAQ (reference sequence). Deletions cut 5 bases from V and 2 bases from J, with 10 bases between. The CDR3 runs 14 residues. For the CDR3, the DNA is TGTGCCAGCAGCATAGACACTGGCAATCAGCCCCAGCATTTT. Translating gives CASSIDTGNQPQHF.

This clone was found a few times. The sample has other DNA sequences that encode this CDR3 too. V usage is TRBV9 and J usage is TRBJ2-5; tentatively, D is TRBD2 (5 bases). Germline-derived CDR1 and CDR2 are SGDLS and YYNGEE. The V end was cut by 0 bases, the J end by 3 bases, with 6 bases between. The CDR3 contains 13 residues. In DNA, the CDR3 is TGTGCCAGCAGCGTAGCGCGGGAAGAGACCCAGTACTTC. It codes for CASSVAREETQYF. The full variable domain, completed using reference TRBV9 and TRBJ2-5, is DSGVTQTPKHLITATGQRVTLRCSPRSGDLSVYWYQQSLDQGLQFLIQYYNGEERAKGNILERFSAQQFPDLHSELNLSSLELGDSALYFCASSVAREETQYFGPGTRLLVL.

The rearrangement uses TRBV19 and TRBJ1-1; 7 bases map to TRBD1. V trimming: 4 bases; J trimming: 2 bases; junction bases outside the gene matches: 19. Germline CDR1 is LNHDA and CDR2 is SQIVND (reference sequence). The length of the CDR3 is 19 residues. The CDR3 DNA follows: TGTGCCAGTAGTAACTCTTTAGGTAACAGGGGCGCTCCAAACACTGAAGCTTTCTTT. Translating it yields CASSNSLGNRGAPNTEAFF.

The genes are TRBV2 and TRBJ1-5; 10 positions agree with TRBD1. CDR1 SNHLY and CDR2 FYNNEI come from the germline V gene. The CDR3 is 15 amino acids. Trimming took 11 bases from V and 6 from J; bases not matched to a gene: 13. The chain's CDR3 is CACSGQGNIGQPQHF. The CDR3 coding sequence is TGTGCCTGCTCGGGACAGGGGAATATCGGTCAGCCCCAGCATTTT.

The chain employs TRBV19 and TRBJ2-1; 7 bases are shared with TRBD1. This CDR3 has 17 amino acids. Losses at the gene ends were 7 bases for V and 5 bases for J; bases not matched to a gene: 17. Germline CDR1 and CDR2: LNHDA and SQIVND (reference sequence). The CDR3 here is CASTKSPQGVSNNEQFF. CDR3 sequence (DNA): TGTGCCAGTACCAAATCTCCGCAGGGGGTATCCAACAATGAGCAGTTCTTC.

This clone has a single count. This sequence joins TRBV5-6 and TRBJ1-2; perhaps TRBD1 as D (6 bases). Per the germline V gene, CDR1 is SGHDT and CDR2 is YYEEEE. This CDR3 contains 14 residues. V gave up 4 bases and J gave up 3 bases, with 13 bases separating them. In nucleotides, the CDR3 is TGTGCCAGCAGCGAGGGGGGCAGGTACTATGGCTACACCTTC. This gives the protein CASSEGGRYYGYTF.

J is TRBJ1-4 and V is TRBV20-1; D ambiguous. This CDR3 has 10 amino acids. Trimming removed 3 bases at V and 8 bases at J, with 4 bases between. CDR1 DFQATT and CDR2 SNEGSKA come from the germline V gene (reference sequence). The DNA of the CDR3 is TGCAGTGCTAGTCGGGAAAAACTGTTTTTT. It translates to CSASREKLFF.

The J gene is TRBJ1-5, the V gene TRBV29-1; 9 nucleotides line up with TRBD1. CDR1 is SQVTM, CDR2 ANQGSEA, per germline. Germline trimming cut 6 bases from V and 3 bases from J; bases unmatched to any gene: 6. The CDR3 extends over 14 amino acids. CDR3: CSVRTGGNNQPQHF. The DNA for the CDR3 is TGCAGCGTCCGAACAGGGGGCAACAATCAGCCCCAGCATTTT.

V usage is TRBV19 and J usage is TRBJ2-2, with 7 bases that match TRBD2. V lost 7 bases and J lost 4; bases outside the gene matches: 9. The CDR3 length is 15 residues. CDR1 LNHDA and CDR2 SQIVND come from the germline V gene (reference sequence). The CDR3 sequence: CASTRGLQATGELFF. CDR3 nucleotide sequence: TGTGCCAGTACCCGGGGACTACAAGCCACCGGGGAGCTGTTTTTT.

The V call is TRBV12-3 or TRBV12-4, the J call TRBJ1-1; D gene uncertain. The CDR3 contains 12 residues. Between the trimmed V and J ends, which lost 5 bases and 4 bases, there was a span of 8 bases. CDR3 DNA: TGTGCCAGCAGTATAGGGAGCACTGAAGCTTTCTTT. The encoded protein is CASSIGSTEAFF.

The chain carries TRBV7-2 and TRBJ2-1; D uncertain. This CDR3 has 13 residues. Trimming removed 5 bases at V and 6 bases at J, with 11 bases between. The germline V gene has CDR1 SGHTA and CDR2 FQGNSA. The CDR3 nucleotides read TGTGCCAGCAGCACATTGAGTTCCAATGAGCAGTTCTTC. As protein: CASSTLSSNEQFF.

This clone turned up a few times. CDR3: CASSQGNAPARDEKLFF. The CDR3 nucleotides are TGTGCCAGCAGCCAAGGTAACGCCCCCGCAAGGGATGAAAAACTGTTTTTT. The V call is TRBV4-2, the J call TRBJ1-4; no clear D gene. Germline V gene data show CDR1 as LGHNA and CDR2 as YNFKEQ. The CDR3 runs to 17 residues. V was trimmed by 1 base and J by 6 bases, leaving 18 bases between them.

The V gene is TRBV9, the J gene TRBJ1-1; 8 nucleotides agree with TRBD1. Trimming at V came to 4 bases and at J to 0 bases, leaving 11 bases not matched to a gene. This CDR3 comprises 17 residues. Germline CDR1 and CDR2: SGDLS and YYNGEE. CDR3 protein: CASSPRTGNRVNTEAFF. CDR3 nucleotide sequence: TGTGCCAGCAGCCCCCGGACAGGGAATCGCGTGAACACTGAAGCTTTCTTT.

The chain joins TRBV14 to TRBJ2-6; weak D call: TRBD2 (5 bases). Germline CDR1 and CDR2: SGHDN and FVKESK. V was trimmed by 1 base and J by 0 bases, leaving 10 bases between them. The CDR3 runs 17 residues. The CDR3 reads CASSQVRRASGANVLTF. The CDR3 nucleotides read TGTGCCAGCAGCCAAGTTAGGCGGGCCTCTGGGGCCAACGTCCTGACTTTC.

This clone counts as medium-sized (0.01 to 0.1%). This chain connects TRBV5-5 to TRBJ1-4; D remains unclear. Trimming left V 4 bases short and J 5 bases short, with 9 bases between. This CDR3 is 13 amino acids long. Germline values: CDR1 SGHKS, CDR2 YYEKEE (reference sequence). CDR3 DNA: TGTGCCAGCAGCCCCGGACCGAATGAAAAACTGTTTTTT. It is translated as CASSPGPNEKLFF.

The chain employs TRBV3-1 (or the pseudogene TRBV3-2) and TRBJ2-1; a weak D match, TRBD2 (6 bases). Deletions cut 4 bases from V and 8 bases from J, with 15 bases between. Germline V lookup: CDR1 LGHDT, CDR2 YNNKEL (reference sequence). CDR3 length: 14 residues. The CDR3 is CASSRVARGDEQFF. CDR3 coding DNA: TGTGCCAGCAGCCGGGTAGCCCGCGGGGATGAGCAGTTCTTC.

This chain joins TRBV11-3 and TRBJ2-7; the D gene is possibly TRBD2 (5 bases). V was pared by 5 bases and J by 6 bases, with 14 bases between. CDR1 and CDR2 (germline): SGHNT, YENEEA. This CDR3 has 13 residues. In DNA form, the CDR3 reads TGTGCCAGCAGCCCCAACCACCGGGGCGAGCAGTACTTC. Amino acid sequence: CASSPNHRGEQYF.

This clone occurred once. The V call is TRBV18, the J call TRBJ1-5; tentative D call: TRBD1 (5 bases). The ends were cut back, 6 bases at V and 5 bases at J, with 11 bases in the middle. CDR1 is KGHSH, CDR2 LQKENI, per germline. The CDR3 has 13 residues. CDR3 region: CASSQGGDQPQHF. Written as DNA, the CDR3 is TGTGCCAGCTCTCAGGGAGGGGATCAGCCCCAGCATTTT.

This clone was detected a few times. CDR3 sequence: CASSLGGRLNEQYF. The CDR3 DNA reads TGTGCCAGCAGCTTAGGCGGGCGGCTTAACGAGCAGTACTTC. The chain is built from TRBV11-1 and TRBJ2-7; a possible D gene is TRBD2 (5 bases). The CDR3 covers 14 residues. Germline V gene lookup returns CDR1 SGHAT and CDR2 FQDESV (reference sequence). Between the trimmed V and J ends, which lost 1 base and 5 bases, there was a span of 12 bases.

The genes are TRBV6-5 and TRBJ1-2; 8 bases agree with TRBD1. The J segment lost 7 bases and the V segment lost 6 bases, leaving 7 bases of the junction unmatched. The CDR3 runs to 13 residues. CDR1 and CDR2 from the germline V gene are MNHEY and SVGAGI. The CDR3 DNA reads as TGTGCCAGCAGGTCCGGACAGGGAGGTGGCTACACCTTC. Translation: CASRSGQGGGYTF.

The V gene is TRBV19, the J gene TRBJ2-3; D ambiguous. From germline, CDR1 is LNHDA and CDR2 SQIVND (reference sequence). V lost 0 bases, J lost 4 bases, and 8 bases lay in between. This CDR3 is built from 14 residues. The CDR3: CASSIDKSADTQYF. CDR3 nucleotide sequence: TGTGCCAGTAGTATAGATAAGTCTGCAGATACGCAGTATTTT.